Presented here are 6 T cell receptor beta chains from one specimen sequenced in a study of T-cell memory formation after mild COVID-19. In TCRdb, the 5' RACE reads were re-called with MiXCR into one record per CDR3 protein. Of 350,000 or so distinct CDR3 sequences listed, under 15% are singletons. Material: PBMCs or a T cell subset sorted from them (not recorded which). The receptor source for this set is a man aged 18 to 30 who had mild COVID-19 (a few samples of this study predate the infection). Cell type and time point are not known.

This clonotype was seen a few times. The chain employs TRBV19 and TRBJ1-5, with D hard to call. Germline-derived CDR1 and CDR2 are LNHDA and SQIVND (reference sequence). Trimming took off 3 bases at V and 2 bases at J, with 8 bases between the two ends. The CDR3 has 14 amino acids. The CDR3 region has the DNA TGTGCCAGTAGTATCGGGGTGGGCAATCAGCCCCAGCATTTT. It codes for CASSIGVGNQPQHF.

In this sample, this clonotype turned up a few times. V usage is TRBV5-1 and J usage is TRBJ2-5, with 9 bases lining up with TRBD1. The V and J ends lost 8 bases and 3 bases, in that order; junction bases with no gene match: 2. The CDR3 contains 12 residues. Per the germline V gene, CDR1 is SGHRS and CDR2 is YFSETQ. CDR3 amino acids: CASRQGEETQYF. The CDR3 DNA sequence: TGCGCCAGTAGACAGGGGGAAGAGACCCAGTACTTC.

V and J are TRBV7-2 and TRBJ2-7; D ambiguous. V gave up 2 bases and J gave up 2 bases, with 7 bases separating them. CDR1 is SGHTA, CDR2 FQGNSA, per germline. The CDR3 is 13 residues long. The DNA for the CDR3 is TGTGCCAGCAGCTTAAACCCAGCCTACGAGCAGTACGTC. Its translation: CASSLNPAYEQYV.

There are many counts of this clonotype. This chain joins TRBV7-8 and TRBJ2-7; possibly TRBD1 for D (6 bases). With 5 bases removed from V and 6 bases from J, the gap between germline ends came to 17 bases. This CDR3 has 14 amino acids. CDR1 and CDR2 from the germline V gene are SGHVS and FQNEAQ. As DNA, the CDR3 is TGTGCCAGCAGCGAGGCAGGGCAGGGGTTCGAGCAGTACTTC. It encodes CASSEAGQGFEQYF.

This clonotype was observed a few times. This chain uses TRBV5-1 with TRBJ2-7; no clear D. This CDR3 region has 14 residues. The V gene's germline CDR1 is SGHRS and CDR2 YFSETQ. V was cut by 0 bases and J by 4 bases, with 11 bases left in between. The CDR3 DNA reads as TGCGCCAGCAGCTTGGTGGGCAGGAGATACGAGCAGTACTTC. Translation: CASSLVGRRYEQYF.

This clonotype has only a few counts. The chain has TRBV6-2 or TRBV6-3 and TRBJ2-4; D is uncertain. The CDR3 runs to 13 residues. The V gene's germline CDR1 is MNHEY and CDR2 SVGEGT. The V end was cut by 5 bases, the J end by 8 bases, with 13 bases between. As DNA, the CDR3 is TGTGCCAGCAGTCAGCATACGGTGTACATTCAGTACTTC. Its translation is CASSQHTVYIQYF.